Following are 18 T cell receptor beta chains from one sample sequenced in a study of Graves' ophthalmopathy and Graves' hyperthyroidism. The TCR beta CDR3 regions underwent amplification from RNA transcripts. First-round RT-PCR employed HTBI primers, with a second-round multiplex PCR after it. TCRdb fed the multiplex PCR reads into MiXCR, producing one record per CDR3 protein. The sample consists of over a million distinct CDR3 sequences, less than 45% of them appearing once. Input material: peripheral blood or thyroid tissue (not recorded which). These receptors all stem from an adult man with Graves' hyperthyroidism.

This clonotype occurred many times. V usage is TRBV7-8 and J usage is TRBJ1-5, with TRBD1 identical over 7 bases. CDR1 is SGHVS, CDR2 FQNEAQ, per germline. The CDR3 contains 14 residues. V shed 1 base, J shed 6 bases, and the junction held 3 bases outside the gene matches. CDR3 DNA: TGTGCCAGCAGCTTAGGCCCAGGGGGTCAGCCCCAGCATTTT. Translation: CASSLGPGGQPQHF.

This clonotype was seen at least ten times. The chain links TRBV9 to TRBJ2-2; D not certain. The V end was cut by 2 bases, the J end by 7 bases, with 9 bases between. In germline, CDR1 is SGDLS, CDR2 YYNGEE. The CDR3 is 13 amino acids. The CDR3 coding sequence is TGTGCCAGCAGCGTTTGGGTCGGCGGGGAGCTGTTTTTT. Its translation: CASSVWVGGELFF.

This clonotype was seen a few times. The genes are TRBV19 and TRBJ2-5; 8 bases are shared with TRBD1. The CDR3 totals 13 residues. Per the germline V gene, CDR1 is LNHDA and CDR2 is SQIVND (reference sequence). Germline trimming cut 11 bases from V and 5 bases from J; bases unmatched to any gene: 10. CDR3 protein: CAGSTGEAETQYF. CDR3 nucleotide sequence: TGTGCCGGTTCGACAGGGGAGGCGGAGACCCAGTACTTC.

The gene calls are TRBV12-3 or TRBV12-4 and TRBJ1-6; perhaps TRBD1 as D (5 bases). The CDR3 contains 14 residues. The ends were cut back, 5 bases at V and 13 bases at J, with 18 bases in the middle. The CDR3, as DNA: TGTGCCAGCAGTCCTGGGACGGTGGGTTATCCCCTCCACTTT. This sequence encodes CASSPGTVGYPLHF.

J is TRBJ2-7 and V is TRBV29-1, with a weak D call TRBD1 (5 bases). V was clipped by 4 bases and J by 3 bases, with 16 bases between them. Per germline, CDR1 SQVTM and CDR2 ANQGSEA. The CDR3 is 14 residues long. The chain's CDR3 is CSVGPQGRHYEQYF. In DNA, the CDR3 is TGCAGCGTTGGTCCCCAGGGCAGACACTACGAGCAGTACTTC.

Of note for this clonotype: At one end the junction does not follow the germline gene, possibly because of a read error. This chain joins TRBV7-8 and TRBJ2-7; D possibly matches TRBD1 or TRBD2 (7 bases each). The CDR3 has 14 residues. From germline, CDR1 is SGHVS and CDR2 FQNEAQ. CDR3 sequence (DNA): TGTACCAGCAGTATCCAGGGGGGGATCTACGAGCAGTACTTC. This codes for CTSSIQGGIYEQYF.

The rearrangement links TRBV29-1 to TRBJ1-1; D is unresolved. In germline, CDR1 is SQVTM, CDR2 ANQGSEA. The CDR3 is made up of 10 amino acids. V was cut by 8 bases and J by 4 bases, with 8 bases left in between. CDR3 loop: CSFLGTEAFF. CDR3 DNA: TGCAGCTTTCTGGGCACTGAAGCTTTCTTT.

This clonotype was counted between two and nine times. The J gene is TRBJ1-5, the V gene TRBV12-3 or TRBV12-4, with TRBD1 as a possible D gene (5 bases). The CDR3 extends over 14 amino acids. The V end lost 5 bases, the J end lost 6 bases, and 14 bases lay between the germline ends. CDR3 in DNA: TGTGCCAGCAGTCCGACGACAGATGCTCAGCCCCAGCATTTT. Its translation: CASSPTTDAQPQHF.

V and J are TRBV19 and TRBJ2-2, with 7 nucleotides matching TRBD1. J was trimmed by 11 bases and V by 6 bases; bases with no gene match: 12. CDR1 and CDR2 (germline): LNHDA, SQIVND (reference sequence). The CDR3 sequence is 14 residues long. CDR3 sequence reads: CASSETGRAYELFF. Written as DNA, the CDR3 is TGTGCCAGTAGCGAGACAGGGAGAGCCTACGAGCTGTTTTTT. Complete variable domain (other parts from reference TRBV19 and TRBJ2-2): DGGITQSPKYLFRKEGQNVTLSCEQNLNHDAMYWYRQDPGQGLRLIYYSQIVNDFQKGDIAEGYSVSREKKESFPLTVTSAQKNPTAFYLCASSETGRAYELFFGEGSRLTVL.

The J gene is TRBJ2-5, the V gene TRBV10-3; D gene ambiguous. Germline-derived CDR1 and CDR2 are ENHRY and SYGVKD. The CDR3 consists of 10 residues. Trimming took 8 bases from V and 9 from J, leaving 10 bases between them. The CDR3 bases are TGTGCCATCGCGGCGAGGTCCCAGTACTTC. Protein sequence: CAIAARSQYF.

This clonotype was detected many times. The V gene is TRBV7-2, the J gene TRBJ2-7; 9 bases are shared with TRBD1. CDR3 length: 13 residues. CDR1 is SGHTA, CDR2 FQGNSA, per germline. J gave up 7 bases and V 6 bases, and 7 bases lay outside the gene matches. The DNA for the CDR3 is TGTGCCAGCAGTCGGGACAGGGTATGGGAGCAGTACTTC. It specifies CASSRDRVWEQYF.

The table lists this clonotype with many counts. The chain employs TRBV9 and TRBJ2-5; perhaps TRBD2 as D (5 bases). Trimming stripped 0 bases from V and 5 bases from J, with 11 bases between. The CDR3 runs 14 residues. Germline lookup yields CDR1 SGDLS and CDR2 YYNGEE. CDR3 in DNA: TGTGCCAGCAGCGTAGCTAGCCAACGGGAGACCCAGTACTTC. It translates to CASSVASQRETQYF.

This clonotype was seen ten or more times. The V call is TRBV7-9, the J call TRBJ1-5, with D possibly matching TRBD1 (6 bases). Germline CDR1 reads SEHNR; CDR2 reads FQNEAQ (reference sequence). V gave up 5 bases and J gave up 3 bases, with 17 bases separating them. CDR3 length: 16 residues. The CDR3 bases are TGTGCCAGCAGCCCGATCCGGGACAACAACAATCAGCCCCAGCATTTT. Encoded protein: CASSPIRDNNNQPQHF. The full variable domain, its missing parts supplied by reference TRBV7-9 and TRBJ1-5, is DTGVSQNPRHKITKRGQNVTFRCDPISEHNRLYWYRQTLGQGPEFLTYFQNEAQLEKSRLLSDRFSAERPKGSFSTLEIQRTEQGDSAMYLCASSPIRDNNNQPQHFGDGTRLSIL.

In regard to this clonotype: With a much larger clone just one base away, this may be a read error. V and J are TRBV19 and TRBJ1-1, with a weak D call TRBD1 (6 bases). CDR3 length equals 14 residues. Germline lookup yields CDR1 LNHDA and CDR2 SQIVND (reference sequence). DNA of the CDR3: TGTGCCAGTAGAGTCAGGGGCCAGAACACTGAAGCTCTCTTT. Translation gives CASRVRGQNTEALF.

This rearrangement joins TRBV12-3 or TRBV12-4 to TRBJ2-6, with TRBD1 identical over 7 bases. Germline trimming cut 4 bases from V and 1 base from J; bases unmatched to any gene: 10. The length of the CDR3 is 18 residues. The CDR3 sequence: CASSYSTTGSSGANVLTF. The DNA for the CDR3 is TGTGCCAGCAGTTACTCAACGACAGGGAGTTCTGGGGCCAACGTCCTGACTTTC.

The V gene is TRBV9, the J gene TRBJ1-1, with D hard to call. Germline V gene sequence: CDR1 SGDLS, CDR2 YYNGEE. Trimming cost V 2 bases and J 1 base, with 9 bases left between them. This CDR3 has 14 residues. In DNA, the CDR3 is TGTGCCAGCAGCGTGGCGGGCCAGAACACTGAAGCTTTCTTT. Its protein product is CASSVAGQNTEAFF. Supplemented by reference TRBV9 and TRBJ1-1, the full variable domain reads DSGVTQTPKHLITATGQRVTLRCSPRSGDLSVYWYQQSLDQGLQFLIQYYNGEERAKGNILERFSAQQFPDLHSELNLSSLELGDSALYFCASSVAGQNTEAFFGQGTRLTVV.

The chain uses TRBV15 and TRBJ1-1; D unclear. V was shortened by 5 bases and J by 1 base, with 5 bases between the two germline ends. This CDR3 is 12 amino acids long. Germline CDR1 reads LNHNV; CDR2 reads YYDKDF (reference sequence). The CDR3 bases are TGTGCCACCAGCGAAGGGAACACTGAAGCTTTCTTT. It encodes CATSEGNTEAFF.

The chain links TRBV10-3 to TRBJ2-7; 7 bases align to TRBD1. The V gene end was trimmed by 2 bases and the J gene end by 4 bases; junction bases not matched to a gene: 11. From germline, CDR1 is ENHRY and CDR2 SYGVKD. This CDR3 is built from 16 residues. The CDR3 DNA is TGTGCCATCAGTGAGATTAGGGACAGACCCCTTTACGAGCAGTACTTC. This gives the protein CAISEIRDRPLYEQYF.